The next 5 T cell receptor beta chains were all read from a single sample in a study of graft-versus-host responses after intestinal transplantation. Both intraepithelial and lamina propria lymphocytes were released by processing graft tissue. The repertoire was sequenced with immunoSEQ multiplex PCR; TCRdb's copy has only in-frame clones and lacks some. The sample consists of thousands of clones, roughly 70% of them appearing once. The sample was ileum tissue, taken around 500 days after intestinal transplant. The receptors derive from a human patient who received an intestinal transplant, so some T cells may come from the graft donor.

The chain carries TRBV6-5 and TRBJ1-1; no definite D call. Trimming shortened V by 8 bases and J by 8 bases, and 24 bases separated the two germline ends. The CDR3 has 15 residues. CDR1 and CDR2 from the germline V gene are MNHEY and SVGAGI. CDR3 residues: CASWTRGLDLSEAFF. CDR3 in DNA: TGTGCCAGCTGGACCCGGGGTCTGGATCTATCCGAAGCTTTCTTT.

V and J are TRBV30 and TRBJ2-2, with 8 bases aligning to TRBD2. J gave up 2 bases and V 4 bases, and 3 bases lay outside the gene matches. CDR3 length: 14 residues. Germline V gene sequence: CDR1 GTSNPN, CDR2 SVGIG (reference sequence). DNA for the CDR3: TGTGCCTGGAAGACTAGCGCTAACACCGGGGAGCTGTTTTTT. This sequence encodes CAWKTSANTGELFF.

The rearrangement links TRBV5-1 to TRBJ2-1; TRBD2 might be the D (5 bases). V dropped 4 bases and J dropped 2 bases, with 10 bases sitting between them. This CDR3 has 14 amino acids. Germline assignment: CDR1 SGHRS and CDR2 YFSETQ. The CDR3 loop is CASSRTGTYNEQFF. The DNA for the CDR3 is TGCGCCAGCAGCCGAACCGGGACCTACAATGAGCAGTTCTTC.

This clone was counted once. V and J are TRBV27 and TRBJ1-6; D unclear. This CDR3 contains 17 residues. Trimming cost V 7 bases and J 0 bases, with 16 bases left between them. Germline V lookup: CDR1 MNHEY, CDR2 SMNVEV (reference sequence). Written as DNA, the CDR3 is TGTGCCAGCATCGGAAAAGCCATAAGCTCCTATAATTCACCCCTCCACTTT. This encodes CASIGKAISSYNSPLHF.

The gene calls are TRBV5-1 and TRBJ2-3; possible D gene TRBD1, 6 bases. The V end was cut by 7 bases, the J end by 3 bases, with 18 bases between. CDR3 length equals 15 residues. The germline gives CDR1 SGHRS, CDR2 YFSETQ. Written as DNA, the CDR3 is TGCGCCAGCGGACCCAGGGGCGAGGGAACAGATACGCAGTATTTT. Residues: CASGPRGEGTDTQYF.